Sequencing of this T cell receptor (beta chain) was carried out in a study of T cell responses to AZD1222 COVID-19 vaccine. Regarding the study as a whole: Repertoires were obtained solely post-peak T cell response. Clonal diversity may have been underestimated, and the donors were mostly white British, with more females than males.

The length of the CDR3 is 17 residues. The germline V gene has CDR1 SGHRS and CDR2 YFSETQ. Trimming cost V 0 bases and J 0 bases; bases outside gene matches: 8. Turning to this clone: Its antigen remains unknown.

Clones were read by immunoSEQ multiplex PCR, and TCRdb kept only the in-frame ones, dropping some. This table holds about 98,000 clones, 86% found once. The rearrangement links TRBV5-1 to TRBJ2-7; 8 bases are shared with TRBD1. This receptor was taken from an adult in good health. This sample comprised peripheral blood, obtained on day 0 of AZD1222 vaccination. CDR3 sequence (DNA): TGCGCCAGCAGCTTGGCGGGTGGGACAGGCCTCTCCTACGAGCAGTACTTC. It is translated as CASSLAGGTGLSYEQYF.